This TCR beta chain stems from a study of blood T cell repertoires in COVID-19. The CDR3 has 14 residues. The V gene's germline CDR1 is GTSNPN and CDR2 SVGIG (reference sequence). Trimming removed 1 base at V and 4 bases at J, with 13 bases between. The table came from immunoSEQ multiplex PCR; TCRdb's copy has only in-frame clones and leaves some out. The repertoire holds a few hundred thousand clones, about four fifths seen once, with 15% to 18% in the top ten. The clonotype was recovered from a person in their 70s with COVID-19, enrolled during active disease. The chain combines TRBV30 with TRBJ1-2; D is perhaps TRBD1 (6 bases). The sequenced sample consisted of peripheral blood. The CDR3 loop reads CAWSEGGEFYGYTF. The CDR3 DNA follows: TGTGCCTGGAGTGAAGGGGGAGAATTCTATGGCTACACCTTC.